The text below deals with one T cell receptor (beta chain). TCRdb's copy holds only in-frame clones and misses some; the assay was immunoSEQ multiplex PCR. The sample records a few hundred thousand clones, almost 97% being singletons. The sample belongs to a study of shared clonotypes between healthy human individuals. The wider study: Each donor's CD8 memory used one plate, CD8 naive two, each CD4 subset three.

Trimming shortened V by 0 bases and J by 2 bases, and 14 bases separated the two germline ends. This CDR3 contains 16 residues. CDR1 and CDR2 (germline): SGHTS, YDEGEE. The clonotype originates from a woman in her thirties in good health. V gene TRBV5-8 combines with J gene TRBJ2-5; perhaps D is TRBD1 or TRBD2 (5 bases each). The source material was naive CD4+ T cells sorted from blood. The subset denotes: CD45RA+ positively selected. The CDR3 sequence: CASSLARGVGQETQYF. DNA of the CDR3: TGTGCCAGCAGCTTGGCAAGGGGAGTAGGGCAAGAGACCCAGTACTTC.